Below are 5 T cell receptor beta chains sequenced from a single sample in a study of CD8 T cells in Susac syndrome. Reverse transcription used about 0.45 to 1 ug RNA and random hexamers. TCRdb reprocessed the immunoSEQ multiplex PCR reads with MiXCR, giving one entry per CDR3 protein. The sample consists of 200,000 to 250,000 distinct CDR3 sequences, about 96% of them appearing once. The sample was CD4+ T cells from PBMCs. These receptors all come from a human donor with multiple sclerosis.

The chain is built from TRBV15 and TRBJ2-7, with a tentative D call TRBD2 (6 bases). The CDR3 totals 14 residues. Germline CDR1 and CDR2: LNHNV and YYDKDF (reference sequence). V was pared by 1 base and J by 2 bases, with 9 bases between. DNA of the CDR3: TGTGCCACCAGCAGAGGACGGACTACCTACGAGCAGTACTTC. Encoded protein: CATSRGRTTYEQYF. Supplemented by reference TRBV15 and TRBJ2-7, the full variable domain reads DAMVIQNPRYQVTQFGKPVTLSCSQTLNHNVMYWYQQKSSQAPKLLFHYYDKDFNNEADTPDNFQSRRPNTSFCFLDIRSPGLGDTAMYLCATSRGRTTYEQYFGPGTRLTVT.

The rearrangement uses TRBV28 and TRBJ2-7, with 9 bases matching TRBD2. The CDR3 has 15 residues. Germline V gene data show CDR1 as MDHEN and CDR2 as SYDVKM. V trimming: 4 bases; J trimming: 3 bases; junction bases outside the gene matches: 7. The DNA for the CDR3 is TGTGCCAGCAGTTCCGCTAGCGGGACTCACTACGAGCAGTACTTC. This encodes CASSSASGTHYEQYF. Full variable domain (rest looked up from reference TRBV28 and TRBJ2-7): DVKVTQSSRYLVKRTGEKVFLECVQDMDHENMFWYRQDPGLGLRLIYFSYDVKMKEKGDIPEGYSVSREKKERFSLILESASTNQTSMYLCASSSASGTHYEQYFGPGTRLTVT.

The genes are TRBV3-1 and TRBJ2-1; a possible D gene is TRBD2 (6 bases). Germline lookup yields CDR1 LGHDT and CDR2 YNNKEL (reference sequence). The germline V and J ends were trimmed by 2 bases and 7 bases, with 9 bases remaining between them. This CDR3 is 13 amino acids long. The CDR3 coding sequence is TGTGCCAGCAGCCAATGGCGGGGTAATGAGCAGTTCTTC. The encoded protein is CASSQWRGNEQFF.

The V call is TRBV5-1, the J call TRBJ2-1; D not certain. The V gene's germline CDR1 is SGHRS and CDR2 YFSETQ. Deletions cut 0 bases from V and 7 bases from J, with 8 bases between. The CDR3 runs 13 residues. In nucleotides, the CDR3 is TGCGCCAGCAGCTTGGCCTTGCAGAATGAGCAGTTCTTC. This sequence encodes CASSLALQNEQFF.

The V gene is TRBV19, the J gene TRBJ1-2; TRBD1 matches at 9 bases. Germline loops: CDR1 LNHDA, CDR2 SQIVND (reference sequence). This CDR3 has 16 amino acids. With V trimmed by 5 bases and J by 5 bases, 12 bases remained unmatched. Here the CDR3 reads CASSGRTGASRYGYTF. CDR3 nucleotide sequence: TGTGCCAGTAGTGGTCGGACAGGGGCCTCTCGGTATGGCTACACCTTC. The full variable domain, rest sourced from reference TRBV19 and TRBJ1-2, is DGGITQSPKYLFRKEGQNVTLSCEQNLNHDAMYWYRQDPGQGLRLIYYSQIVNDFQKGDIAEGYSVSREKKESFPLTVTSAQKNPTAFYLCASSGRTGASRYGYTFGSGTRLTVV.